This TCR beta chain was captured in a study of blood T cell repertoires in COVID-19. Overall study context: Samples of COVID-19 (acute and convalescent) were obtained from the United States, Italy and Spain.

There are 17 residues in the CDR3. The V gene's germline CDR1 is LNHDA and CDR2 SQIVND (reference sequence). After removal of 4 bases from V and 6 bases from J, the junction contained 12 bases not matched to a gene. The assay was immunoSEQ multiplex PCR, and TCRdb's table has in-frame clones only and misses some. The sample has more than 250,000 clones, around 83% seen once. This clonotype was sampled from a man aged 35 to 55 who had been exposed to COVID-19. Sequencing input: PBMCs or T cells enriched from blood (not recorded which). The V call is TRBV19, the J call TRBJ2-4; 10 nucleotides agree with TRBD2. CDR3 in DNA: TGTGCCAGTAGTACCATAAGCGGGAGGGCTCGAGGAAACATTCAGTACTTC. It specifies CASSTISGRARGNIQYF.